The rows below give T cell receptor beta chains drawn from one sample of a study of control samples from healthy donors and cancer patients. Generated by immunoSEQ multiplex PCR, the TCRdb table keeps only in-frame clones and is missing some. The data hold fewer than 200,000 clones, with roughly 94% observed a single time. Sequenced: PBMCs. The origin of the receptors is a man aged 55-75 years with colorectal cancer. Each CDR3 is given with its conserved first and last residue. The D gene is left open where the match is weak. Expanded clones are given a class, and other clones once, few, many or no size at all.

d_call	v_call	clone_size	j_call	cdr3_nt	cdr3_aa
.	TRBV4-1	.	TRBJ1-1	TGCGCCAGCAGCCAAGTGTTGGAGGGAATGAACACTGAAGCTTTCTTT	CASSQVLEGMNTEAFF
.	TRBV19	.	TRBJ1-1	TGTGCCTGTTATAGCGGGGGGTATGAGCACACTGAAGCTTTCTTT	CACYSGGYEHTEAFF
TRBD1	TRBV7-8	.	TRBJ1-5	TGTGCCAGCAGCGCTAGGACAGGGATGGAGCAGCCCCAGCATTTT	CASSARTGMEQPQHF
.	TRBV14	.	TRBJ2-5	TGTGCCAGCAGCCTGACCGGGGGGCGCGGGGAGACCCAGTACTTC	CASSLTGGRGETQYF
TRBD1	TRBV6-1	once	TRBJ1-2	TGTGCCAGCAGTGAGCCGCAAGGGACAGGGGCCCTCTATGGCTACACCTTC	CASSEPQGTGALYGYTF
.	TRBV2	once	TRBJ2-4	TGTGCCAGCAGGGACACCCCCTACATTCAGTACTTC	CASRDTPYIQYF
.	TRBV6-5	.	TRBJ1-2	TGTGCCAGCACCAGACAGGAACTTAACTATGGCTACACCTTC	CASTRQELNYGYTF
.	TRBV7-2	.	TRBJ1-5	TGTGCCAGCAGCTTTCGTGCAGTGGGGGACCAGCCCCAGCATTTT	CASSFRAVGDQPQHF
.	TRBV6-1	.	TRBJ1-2	TGTGCCAGCAGTGACAACGTTCCGGGGGGCTACACCTTC	CASSDNVPGGYTF
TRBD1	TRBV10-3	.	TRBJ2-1	TGTGCCATCAGTGTCCCGGGACAGGGGGCCCTACTTGTCCATGAGCAGTTCTTC	CAISVPGQGALLVHEQFF
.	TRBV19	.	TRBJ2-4	TGTGCCAGTAGTCAGGCGGTCTCCAAAAACATTCAGTACTTC	CASSQAVSKNIQYF
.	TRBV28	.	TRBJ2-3	TGTGCCAGCAGTTTTGCTGGCGAGACCACAGATACGCAGTATTTT	CASSFAGETTDTQYF
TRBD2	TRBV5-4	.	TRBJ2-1	TGTGCCAGCAGCCCCGCTAGCGGGGCCTTAAATGAGCAGTTCTTC	CASSPASGALNEQFF
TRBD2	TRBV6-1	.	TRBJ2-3	TGTGCCAGCAGTGAAGCGAGGGGCGGGGGGCGAAACACAGATACGCAGTATTTT	CASSEARGGGRNTDTQYF
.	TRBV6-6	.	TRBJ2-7	TGTGCCAGCAGTTACTCGAAAGGGGTCGGCTCCTACGAGCAGTACTTC	CASSYSKGVGSYEQYF
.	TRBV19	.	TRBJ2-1	TGTGCCAGTAGTATAGGCGACAATGAGCAGTTCTTC	CASSIGDNEQFF
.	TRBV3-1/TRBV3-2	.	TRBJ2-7	TGTGCCAGCAGCCAAGAACGGGCGGTTTACGAGCAGTACTTC	CASSQERAVYEQYF
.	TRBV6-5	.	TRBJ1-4	TGTGCCAGTGACCGGACACCAACTAATGAAAAACTGTTTTTT	CASDRTPTNEKLFF
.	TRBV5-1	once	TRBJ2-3	TGCGCCAGCAGCTTGAAGAGGGGTCAGACTAGCACAGATACGCAGTATTTT	CASSLKRGQTSTDTQYF
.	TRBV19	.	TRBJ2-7	TGTGCCAGTAGTATAGGGTCCGGGCCCTACGAGCAGTACTTC	CASSIGSGPYEQYF
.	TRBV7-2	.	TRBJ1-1	TGTGCCAGCAGCTTAAGGGTGGACACTGAAGCTTTCTTT	CASSLRVDTEAFF
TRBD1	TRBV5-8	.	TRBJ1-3	TGTGCCAGCAGCCGGCCAGGGGGTGGAAACACCATATATTTT	CASSRPGGGNTIYF
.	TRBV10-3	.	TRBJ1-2	TGTGCCATCAGTGAGGGTTGGGGCGGCTATGGCTACACCTTC	CAISEGWGGYGYTF
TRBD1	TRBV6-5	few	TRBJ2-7	TGTGCCATCCGACAGGGCTTCCCCTCCTACGAGCAGTACTTC	CAIRQGFPSYEQYF
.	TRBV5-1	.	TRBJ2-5	TGCGCCAGCAGCTCCGCCGCAGGGAACCAAGAGACCCAGTACTTC	CASSSAAGNQETQYF
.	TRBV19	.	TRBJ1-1	TGTGCCAGTAGTCTATTGGACGGGCAGCGGGATGAAGCTTTCTTT	CASSLLDGQRDEAFF
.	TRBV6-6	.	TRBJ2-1	TGTGCCAGCAGTTACCATCGGGGGAATGAGCAGTTCTTC	CASSYHRGNEQFF
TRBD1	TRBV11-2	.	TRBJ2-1	TGTGCCAGCAGCACACAGGGGTATCGCGGCAATGAGCAGTTCTTC	CASSTQGYRGNEQFF
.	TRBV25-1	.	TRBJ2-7	TGTGCCAGCAGTGAATCGGCAGGGGTACGGTACGAGCAGTACTTC	CASSESAGVRYEQYF
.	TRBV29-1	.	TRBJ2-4	TGCAGCGTTGAAGATCAGGGTATGGCCAAAAACATTCAGTACTTC	CSVEDQGMAKNIQYF
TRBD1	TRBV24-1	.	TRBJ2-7	TGTGCCACCAGTGAGCCCGGGACAGACGGGGCCGGTTACGAGCAGTACTTC	CATSEPGTDGAGYEQYF
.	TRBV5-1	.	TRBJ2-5	TGCGCCAGCAGCTTCGACAGTGGGCAAGAGACCCAGTACTTC	CASSFDSGQETQYF
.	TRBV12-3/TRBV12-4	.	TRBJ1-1	TGTGCCAGCAGTTCCGGACTGAACACTGAAGCTTTCTTT	CASSSGLNTEAFF
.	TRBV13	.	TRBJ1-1	TGTGCCAGCAGCTCCACCCGACAGGCGTCGAACACTGAAGCTTTCTTT	CASSSTRQASNTEAFF
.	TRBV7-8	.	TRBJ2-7	TGTGCCAGCAGCTATAGCCCGAGCCGGACTTCGCCCACCTACGAGCAGTACTTC	CASSYSPSRTSPTYEQYF
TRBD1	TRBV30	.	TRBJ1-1	TGTGCCTGGACGGGACAGCCGAACACTGAAGCTTTCTTT	CAWTGQPNTEAFF
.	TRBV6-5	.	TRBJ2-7	TGTGCCAGCAGTTACGCAGGACCCCAAGATTTCTACGAGCAGTACTTC	CASSYAGPQDFYEQYF
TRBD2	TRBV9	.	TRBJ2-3	TGTGCCAGCAGCGTCACTAGCGGGGCGGGGGTCACAGATACGCAGTATTTT	CASSVTSGAGVTDTQYF
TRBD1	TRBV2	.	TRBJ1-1	TGTGCCAGCAGTGACGGACAGGGCCACACTGAAGCTTTCTTT	CASSDGQGHTEAFF
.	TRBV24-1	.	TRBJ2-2	TGTGCCACCAGTGATACAGAGAACACCGGGGAGCTGTTTTTT	CATSDTENTGELFF
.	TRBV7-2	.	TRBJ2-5	TGTGCCAGCAGCCCTTCCGGGATTAGGGTACAAGAGACCCAGTACTTC	CASSPSGIRVQETQYF
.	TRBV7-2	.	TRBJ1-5	TGTGCCAGCAGCTTAGTTCCGGGGAATCAGCCCCAGCATTTT	CASSLVPGNQPQHF
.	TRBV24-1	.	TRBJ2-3	TGTGCCACCGGTCAGGAGAGCACAGATACGCAGTATTTT	CATGQESTDTQYF
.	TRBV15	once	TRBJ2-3	TGTGCCACCAGCAGAGATCTGGGCAGAAACCCCACAGATACGCAGTATTTT	CATSRDLGRNPTDTQYF
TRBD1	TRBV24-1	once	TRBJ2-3	TGTGCCACCTCTACAGGGGGCGCTGGGGATATAACGCAGTATTTT	CATSTGGAGDITQYF
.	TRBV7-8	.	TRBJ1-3	TGTGCCAGCAGCTTAGTAAGCTCTGGAAACACCATATATTTT	CASSLVSSGNTIYF
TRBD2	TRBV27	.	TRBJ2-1	TGTGCCAGCAGTTCGGGACTAGCGGGCTACAATGAGCAGTTCTTC	CASSSGLAGYNEQFF
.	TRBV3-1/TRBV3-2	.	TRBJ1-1	TGTGCCAGCAGCCAAGATAAGGGGAAAGCTTTCTTT	CASSQDKGKAFF
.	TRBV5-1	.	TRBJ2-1	TGCGCCAGCAGCTTGAGCGCAGGGGCGTACAATGAGCAGTTCTTC	CASSLSAGAYNEQFF
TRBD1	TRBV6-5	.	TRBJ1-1	TGTGCCAGCAGTTACTACAGGGGACAGGGCGCTGAAGCTTTCTTT	CASSYYRGQGAEAFF
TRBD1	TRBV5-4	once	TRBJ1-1	TGTGCCAGCAGCATACCGGGACAGCTGAACACTGAAGCTTTCTTT	CASSIPGQLNTEAFF
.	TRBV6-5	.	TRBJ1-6	TGTGCCAGCAGTTGGGTGAGCTCCTATAATTCACCCCTCCACTTT	CASSWVSSYNSPLHF
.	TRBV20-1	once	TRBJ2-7	TGCAGTGCTAGTTCTGGTTCCCTCTCCTACGAGCAGTACTTC	CSASSGSLSYEQYF
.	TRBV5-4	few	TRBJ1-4	TGTGCCAGCAGTGGAAAGGGTAGGGCAACTAATGAAAAACTGTTTTTT	CASSGKGRATNEKLFF